Listed here are 18 T cell receptor beta chains from one sample, sequenced in a study of CD8+CD57+ T cells in acquired aplastic anemia. Patients selected for sequencing had displayed CD8+CD57+ cell expansion by flow cytometry. According to the study, genomic DNA was the template for TCR beta VDJ and CDR3 profiling. TCRdb called the reads again in MiXCR, with one record for every CDR3 protein. In the table there are approximately 170,000 distinct CDR3 sequences, roughly 50% of which are singletons. Source material: sorted CD4+, CD8+, or CD8+CD57+ T cells (not recorded which) from PBMCs. Receptor source: a human donor with aplastic anemia.

The chain couples TRBV25-1 to TRBJ2-7; tentatively, D is TRBD1 or TRBD2 (6 bases each). CDR1 and CDR2 from the germline V gene are MGHDK and SYGVNS. V was clipped by 7 bases and J by 10 bases, with 14 bases between them. This CDR3 region has 11 residues. CDR3 DNA: TGTGCCAGCAAGGGGGGCAGGGTTCAGTACTTC. Encoded protein: CASKGGRVQYF.

Worth noting for this clonotype: Since a much larger clone is just one base distant, this may be a read error. Likely a read error: the CDR3 ends without its conserved phenylalanine or tryptophan. The chain combines TRBV5-4 with TRBJ2-3; D is unresolved. Germline CDR1 is SGHNT and CDR2 is YYREEE (reference sequence). Trimming pared 0 bases from V and 0 bases from J, leaving 8 bases between. CDR3 length: 15 amino acids. The CDR3 is CASSLDRPSTDTQYL. The CDR3 coding sequence is TGTGCCAGCAGCTTGGATCGGCCCAGCACAGATACGCAGTATCTT.

The rearrangement links TRBV15 to TRBJ1-2; 11 bases are shared with TRBD1. The CDR3 is made up of 16 amino acids. J gave up 3 bases and V 5 bases, and 8 bases lay outside the gene matches. Germline V lookup: CDR1 LNHNV, CDR2 YYDKDF (reference sequence). CDR3 DNA sequence: TGTGCCACCAGCGGACCGAGGACAGGGGGCGACTATGGCTACACCTTC. Translating gives CATSGPRTGGDYGYTF.

This chain connects TRBV29-1 to TRBJ1-1; weak D call: TRBD1 (5 bases). Germline assignment: CDR1 SQVTM and CDR2 ANQGSEA. V lost 7 bases and J 4 bases, leaving 16 bases between the germline ends. The CDR3 spans 13 residues. The CDR3 nucleotides read TGCAGCGGGGGGTGGGGATGGAGCACTGAAGCTTTCTTT. Protein sequence: CSGGWGWSTEAFF.

J is TRBJ1-4 and V is TRBV20-1; 9 nucleotides line up with TRBD1. There are 12 residues in the CDR3. V lost 6 bases to trimming and J lost 11 bases; unmatched junction nucleotides: 7. Germline values: CDR1 DFQATT, CDR2 SNEGSKA (reference sequence). The CDR3 DNA sequence: TGCAGTGCCGGGACAGGGATGGGGAAACTGTTTTTT. It translates to CSAGTGMGKLFF.

This chain joins TRBV10-3 and TRBJ2-1; 7 bases fit TRBD1. With 11 bases clipped from V and 10 bases from J, the junction kept 14 bases outside the gene matches. The CDR3 runs 13 residues. Germline lookup yields CDR1 ENHRY and CDR2 SYGVKD. This CDR3 reads CAATLEQGNEQFF. CDR3 in DNA: TGTGCCGCCACGCTTGAACAGGGGAACGAGCAGTTCTTC.

This clonotype was found many times. This chain joins TRBV20-1 and TRBJ1-6; D is perhaps TRBD1 (5 bases). Looked up from germline, CDR1 is DFQATT and CDR2 is SNEGSKA (reference sequence). V lost 3 bases and J lost 0, with 21 bases in between. The CDR3 has 19 residues. The CDR3 spells CSARPSTVGRSSYNSPLHF. The CDR3 DNA sequence: TGCAGTGCTAGGCCCTCAACTGTGGGACGCAGCTCCTATAATTCACCCCTCCACTTT.

The J gene is TRBJ2-7, the V gene TRBV25-1, with no clear D. This CDR3 contains 14 residues. CDR1 and CDR2 from the germline V gene are MGHDK and SYGVNS. V was clipped by 3 bases and J by 1 base, with 10 bases between them. The CDR3 reads CASSDGVSSYEQYF. CDR3 bases: TGTGCCAGCAGTGATGGGGTCAGTTCCTACGAGCAGTACTTC.

The chain combines TRBV7-9 with TRBJ2-7, with D hard to call. Trimming left V 8 bases short and J 1 base short, with 6 bases between. The germline CDR1 and CDR2 sequences are SEHNR and FQNEAQ (reference sequence). The CDR3 extends over 11 amino acids. The CDR3 coding sequence is TGTGCCAGCGTTGGTTCCTACGAGCAGTACTTC. This translates into CASVGSYEQYF.

The sample holds many counts of this clonotype. The chain uses TRBV4-1 and TRBJ1-5; 11 positions match TRBD1. Germline trimming cut 0 bases from V and 4 bases from J; bases unmatched to any gene: 5. The CDR3 extends over 17 amino acids. Germline-derived CDR1 and CDR2 are MGHRA and YSYEKL. CDR3 sequence reads: CASSQEGGQGVNQPQHF. For the CDR3, the DNA is TGCGCCAGCAGCCAAGAGGGGGGACAGGGGGTGAATCAGCCCCAGCATTTT.

The chain combines TRBV9 with TRBJ2-3; maybe TRBD2 (6 bases). Per germline, CDR1 SGDLS and CDR2 YYNGEE. This CDR3 has 15 amino acids. V lost 2 bases and J lost 3, with 13 bases in between. The CDR3 nucleotides are TGTGCCAGCAGCGTCCTTGGGGGGAGTACAGATACGCAGTATTTT. Translated, it gives CASSVLGGSTDTQYF.

Many counts were recorded for this clonotype. The chain combines TRBV29-1 with TRBJ1-2; D possibly corresponds to TRBD1 (6 bases). The CDR3 has 18 residues. V shed 3 bases and J shed 0 bases, with 23 bases lying between them. Germline assignment: CDR1 SQVTM and CDR2 ANQGSEA. CDR3 nucleotide sequence: TGCAGCGTTGAGACGGGGGGCGGGACGAAAATTCCTAACTATGGCTACACCTTC. Translated: CSVETGGGTKIPNYGYTF. The whole variable domain, remainder taken from reference TRBV29-1 and TRBJ1-2, is SAVISQKPSRDICQRGTSLTIQCQVDSQVTMMFWYRQQPGQSLTLIATANQGSEATYESGFVIDKFPISRPNLTFSTLTVSNMSPEDSSIYLCSVETGGGTKIPNYGYTFGSGTRLTVV.

The chain links TRBV9 to TRBJ2-1, with D possibly being TRBD1 (6 bases). The CDR3 extends over 14 amino acids. The germline CDR1 and CDR2 sequences are SGDLS and YYNGEE. The ends were cut back, 1 base at V and 6 bases at J, with 11 bases in the middle. The CDR3 sequence: CASSVSNRVNEQFF. DNA of the CDR3: TGTGCCAGCAGCGTATCAAACAGGGTCAATGAGCAGTTCTTC.

The J gene is TRBJ2-7, the V gene TRBV10-3; D not resolved. Germline V lookup: CDR1 ENHRY, CDR2 SYGVKD. V lost 8 bases, J lost 7 bases, and 24 bases lay in between. There are 15 residues in the CDR3. The CDR3 DNA sequence: TGTGCCATCGCGCAAGGATCCATCGATACCAATGAGCAGTACGTC. Translation: CAIAQGSIDTNEQYV.

This clonotype was counted at least ten times. V gene TRBV24-1 combines with J gene TRBJ2-5; possible D gene TRBD1, 6 bases. Germline-derived CDR1 and CDR2 are KGHDR and SFDVKD. Trimming removed 3 bases at V and 3 bases at J, with 10 bases between. The CDR3 consists of 14 residues. The CDR3: CATSDPGQEETQYF. CDR3 DNA: TGTGCCACCAGTGATCCGGGACAAGAAGAGACCCAGTACTTC.

This clonotype was counted many times. The chain links TRBV9 to TRBJ1-1; D is perhaps TRBD1 (5 bases). Trimming cost V 0 bases and J 5 bases, with 11 bases left between them. Germline CDR1 SGDLS, CDR2 YYNGEE. CDR3 size: 14 residues. CDR3 sequence reads: CASSVGGEGTEAFF. CDR3 bases: TGTGCCAGCAGCGTAGGAGGAGAGGGGACTGAAGCTTTCTTT.

This clonotype was detected many times. The CDR3 coding sequence is TGTGCCAGCTCCCGGGGGGTTAACTACGAGCAGTACGTC. Translation gives CASSRGVNYEQYV. This chain connects TRBV27 to TRBJ2-7; 7 nucleotides line up with TRBD2. This CDR3 spans 13 amino acids. Germline assignment: CDR1 MNHEY and CDR2 SMNVEV (reference sequence). V lost 8 bases to trimming and J lost 3 bases; unmatched junction nucleotides: 7.

This clonotype was found many times. The V gene is TRBV5-5, the J gene TRBJ2-7; D may be TRBD1 (6 bases). CDR1 and CDR2 (germline): SGHKS, YYEKEE (reference sequence). Trimming took 4 bases from V and 0 from J, leaving 14 bases between them. There are 15 residues in the CDR3. As DNA, the CDR3 is TGTGCCAGCAGCGGGGTGGGGGCTAGCTCCTACGAGCAGTACGTC. Encoded protein: CASSGVGASSYEQYV.